The 7 T cell receptor beta chains presented below share a single source sample, sequenced in a study of vaccination effects on CD4 cells after COVID-19. ViraFEST used viral peptide pools to expand antigen-specific CD4+ T cells before sequencing. Following culture for around 10 days, CD4+ T cells were isolated. PCR-confirmed SARS-CoV-2 infection occurred in the person between March and December 2020. No cognate antigen is known for these TCRs. Data came from immunoSEQ multiplex PCR; TCRdb stores just in-frame clones and leaves some out. The data show 70,000 or so clones, 65% to 75% seen once. The specimen comprised CD4+ T cells from PBMCs cultured with HIV peptides, sampled before COVID-19 vaccination. The subset was: HIV-1 Nef peptide pool negative control/reference culture. The receptors were gathered from a human donor who had a prior SARS-CoV-2 infection.

The chain has TRBV10-3 and TRBJ1-3; D uncertain. CDR1 is ENHRY and CDR2 is SYGVKD in the germline V gene. The CDR3 totals 15 residues. V lost 3 bases and J 0 bases, leaving 9 bases between the germline ends. The CDR3 DNA reads TGTGCCATCAGTGAACCCACTCACTCTGGAAACACCATATATTTT. Translated: CAISEPTHSGNTIYF.

This chain joins TRBV28 and TRBJ2-5, with D perhaps TRBD1 or TRBD2 (5 bases each). The CDR3 has 15 residues. Germline loops: CDR1 MDHEN, CDR2 SYDVKM. V lost 3 bases to trimming and J lost 5 bases, with 16 bases between them. CDR3 DNA: TGTGCCAGCAGTTTTTCGAGGGGATTAGGGGAGACCCAGTACTTC. Amino acid sequence: CASSFSRGLGETQYF.

This chain uses TRBV10-3 with TRBJ1-2; D is possibly TRBD1 (5 bases). Germline CDR1 is ENHRY and CDR2 is SYGVKD. This CDR3 contains 11 residues. V was pared by 2 bases and J by 8 bases, with 6 bases between. CDR3 coding DNA: TGTGCCATCAGTGAGGGGGGAGGCTACACCTTC. Its translation: CAISEGGGYTF.

This chain connects TRBV28 to TRBJ2-7; D is ambiguous. Between the trimmed V and J ends, which lost 3 bases and 5 bases, there was a span of 8 bases. The CDR3 extends over 12 amino acids. The germline V gene has CDR1 MDHEN and CDR2 SYDVKM. The CDR3 bases are TGTGCCAGCAGTTTGGTGTCAGACGAGCAGTACTTC. This translates into CASSLVSDEQYF.

The chain recombines TRBV3-1 (or the pseudogene TRBV3-2) with TRBJ2-3; the D is unclear. This CDR3 comprises 13 residues. The V gene lost 1 base and the J gene lost 5 bases, with 7 bases spanning the gap. Per germline, CDR1 LGHDT and CDR2 YNNKEL (reference sequence). In nucleotides, the CDR3 is TGTGCCAGCAGCCAAGTTTATCGAGATACGCAGTATTTT. Its protein is CASSQVYRDTQYF.

This rearrangement joins TRBV7-2 to TRBJ2-1; TRBD2 aligns across 9 bases. Germline-derived CDR1 and CDR2 are SGHTA and FQGNSA. V gave up 1 base and J gave up 9 bases; unmatched junction bases: 10. This CDR3 spans 16 amino acids. CDR3 loop: CASSLGLAGGQGEQFF. CDR3 bases: TGTGCCAGCAGCTTAGGTTTGGCGGGGGGGCAGGGTGAGCAGTTCTTC.

This chain uses TRBV5-1 with TRBJ2-1, with 9 positions matching TRBD1. Germline V gene data show CDR1 as SGHRS and CDR2 as YFSETQ. The CDR3 contains 16 residues. Trimming cost V 6 bases and J 5 bases; bases outside gene matches: 12. In DNA form, the CDR3 reads TGCGCCAGCACCCAATACCGACAGGGGGTAAACAATGAGCAGTTCTTC. Protein: CASTQYRQGVNNEQFF.